This TCR beta chain is drawn from a study of blood T cell repertoires in COVID-19. Method: immunoSEQ multiplex PCR; TCRdb's copy keeps in-frame clones and lacks some. The sample lists 78,000 or so clones; approximately 80% were seen once. This clone has more than one count but fewer than ten. Germline V gene sequence: CDR1 LNHDA, CDR2 SQIVND (reference sequence). The CDR3 has 14 residues. Trimming removed 7 bases at V and 0 bases at J, with 12 bases between. The chain couples TRBV19 to TRBJ1-2; D is possibly TRBD1 (5 bases). Sequencing used peripheral blood. The TCR originated in a woman in her sixties or seventies with acute or convalescent COVID-19. CDR3 residues: CASKLDRANYGYTF. The CDR3 DNA is TGTGCCAGTAAGCTCGACAGAGCTAACTATGGCTACACCTTC. The entire variable domain, with the rest obtained from reference TRBV19 and TRBJ1-2, is as follows: DGGITQSPKYLFRKEGQNVTLSCEQNLNHDAMYWYRQDPGQGLRLIYYSQIVNDFQKGDIAEGYSVSREKKESFPLTVTSAQKNPTAFYLCASKLDRANYGYTFGSGTRLTVV.